This T cell receptor beta chain was obtained from a study of regulatory T cells in long-lasting Graves disease. The time point was: newly diagnosed GD, antithyroid drugs for less than 3 months. From RNA extracted from PBMCs, the TCR library was made. Through Arm-PCR of CDR3 regions and iRepertoire HTBI primers, TCR beta libraries were built. TCRdb redid the calling of the multiplex PCR reads with MiXCR, one entry per CDR3 protein. The table has some 250,000 distinct CDR3 sequences, approximately 20% seen once. This clonotype was found a few times. Germline V lookup: CDR1 LNHDA, CDR2 SQIVND (reference sequence). V was trimmed by 5 bases and J by 11 bases, leaving 15 bases between them. The CDR3 runs to 12 residues. These sequences were also reported in another study, on T cells in Graves' hyperthyroidism and ophthalmopathy.

This TCR came from a woman in her 30s with Graves disease. The source was peripheral blood mononuclear cells (PBMCs), collected at new diagnosis, from a patient treated with antithyroid drugs. V and J are TRBV19 and TRBJ1-1, with D tentatively TRBD1 (5 bases). The CDR3 bases are TGTGCCAGTAGTCCGGAGTCGGGGGGGGCTTTCTTT. This codes for CASSPESGGAFF.